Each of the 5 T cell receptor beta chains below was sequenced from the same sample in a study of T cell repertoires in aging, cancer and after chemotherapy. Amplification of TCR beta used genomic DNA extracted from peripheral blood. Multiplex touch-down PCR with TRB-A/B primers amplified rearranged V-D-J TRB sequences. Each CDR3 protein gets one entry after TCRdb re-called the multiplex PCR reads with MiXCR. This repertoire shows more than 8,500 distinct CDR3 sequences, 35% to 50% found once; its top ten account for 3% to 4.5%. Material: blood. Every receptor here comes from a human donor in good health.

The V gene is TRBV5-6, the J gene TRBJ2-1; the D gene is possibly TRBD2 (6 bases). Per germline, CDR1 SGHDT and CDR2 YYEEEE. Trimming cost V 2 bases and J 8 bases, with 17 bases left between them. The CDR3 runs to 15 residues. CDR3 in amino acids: CASSFTGTHWDEQFF. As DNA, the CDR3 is TGTGCCAGCAGCTTTACCGGGACTCACTGGGATGAGCAGTTCTTC.

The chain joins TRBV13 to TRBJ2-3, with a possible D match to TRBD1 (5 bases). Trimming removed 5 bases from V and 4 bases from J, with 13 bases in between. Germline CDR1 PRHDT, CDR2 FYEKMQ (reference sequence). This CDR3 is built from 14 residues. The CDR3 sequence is CASSTNHRSDTQYF. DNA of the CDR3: TGTGCCAGCAGCACCAACCACAGGTCAGATACGCAGTATTTT.

This chain's CDR3 is CASSFMWRREHEQFF. For the CDR3, the DNA is TGTGCCAGCAGCTTTATGTGGCGGAGAGAACATGAGCAGTTCTTC. The chain recombines TRBV13 with TRBJ2-1; D ambiguous. With 3 bases removed from V and 8 bases from J, the gap between germline ends came to 17 bases. The CDR3 covers 15 residues. Per the germline V gene, CDR1 is PRHDT and CDR2 is FYEKMQ (reference sequence).

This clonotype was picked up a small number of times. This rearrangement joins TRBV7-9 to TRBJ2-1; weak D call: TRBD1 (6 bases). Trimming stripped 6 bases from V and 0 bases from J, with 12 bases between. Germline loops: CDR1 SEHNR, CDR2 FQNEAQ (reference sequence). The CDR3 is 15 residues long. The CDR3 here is CASRWDKSSYNEQFF. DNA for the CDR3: TGTGCCAGCAGATGGGACAAGAGCTCCTACAATGAGCAGTTCTTC.

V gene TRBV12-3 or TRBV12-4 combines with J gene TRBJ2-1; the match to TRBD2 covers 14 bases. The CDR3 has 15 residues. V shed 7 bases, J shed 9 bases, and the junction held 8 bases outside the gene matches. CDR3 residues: CASTLGLAGVGEQFF. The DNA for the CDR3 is TGTGCCAGCACCCTGGGACTAGCGGGAGTTGGTGAGCAGTTCTTC.